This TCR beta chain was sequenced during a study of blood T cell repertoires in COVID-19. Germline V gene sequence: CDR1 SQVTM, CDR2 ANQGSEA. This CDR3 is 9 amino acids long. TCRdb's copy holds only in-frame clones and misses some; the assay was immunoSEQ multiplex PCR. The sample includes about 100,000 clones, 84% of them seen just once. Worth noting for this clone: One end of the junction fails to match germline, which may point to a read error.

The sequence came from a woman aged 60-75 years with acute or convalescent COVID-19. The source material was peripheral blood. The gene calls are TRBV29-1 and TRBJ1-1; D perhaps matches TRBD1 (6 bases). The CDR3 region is CSVEEGALF. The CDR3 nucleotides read TGCAGCGTTGAAGAGGGGGCCCTCTTT.